Below are 16 T cell receptor beta chains sequenced from a single sample in a study of T cells in Graves' hyperthyroidism and ophthalmopathy. RNA transcripts served as the template for amplifying TCR beta CDR3 regions. The study used the HTBI primer set for a first-round RT-PCR of the TCR CDR3. TCRdb used MiXCR to reprocess the multiplex PCR reads, holding one entry per CDR3 protein. The sample consists of around 300,000 distinct CDR3 sequences, around 22% of them appearing once. The source material was blood. Source of these receptors: a man aged 25-45 years with Graves' ophthalmopathy.

The J gene is TRBJ2-7, the V gene TRBV15; no firm D call. Trimming pared 0 bases from V and 7 bases from J, leaving 10 bases between. Germline CDR1 is LNHNV and CDR2 is YYDKDF (reference sequence). The CDR3 is 13 amino acids. CDR3 bases: TGTGCCACCAGCAGAGAAGGGTTTGGGGAGCAGTACTTC. Its translation is CATSREGFGEQYF.

The chain carries TRBV6-2 or TRBV6-3 and TRBJ1-4; D gene unclear. CDR1 and CDR2 (germline): MNHEY, SVGEGT. The length of the CDR3 is 16 residues. CDR3 sequence reads: CAASSLRKATNEKLFF. In DNA, the CDR3 is TGTGCTGCCAGCAGTCTGAGAAAAGCAACTAATGAAAAACTGTTTTTT.

This clonotype showed up many times. The rearrangement joins TRBV18 to TRBJ1-5; no clear D. This CDR3 contains 12 residues. The ends were cut back, 3 bases at V and 6 bases at J, with 6 bases in the middle. The germline gives CDR1 KGHSH, CDR2 LQKENI. Written as DNA, the CDR3 is TGTGCCAGCTCACCTTCCGGTCAGCCCCAGCATTTT. Protein: CASSPSGQPQHF.

In its sample, this clonotype was seen many times. DNA of the CDR3: TGTGCCTGGAGCCCCCCCAGCGGGAGTAACTACGAGCAGTACTTC. Its translation: CAWSPPSGSNYEQYF. This chain uses TRBV30 with TRBJ2-7; 8 bases agree with TRBD2. The germline V gene has CDR1 GTSNPN and CDR2 SVGIG (reference sequence). The V gene end was trimmed by 3 bases and the J gene end by 3 bases; junction bases not matched to a gene: 10. The CDR3 sequence is 15 residues long.

In its sample, this clonotype was seen many times. The CDR3 DNA reads TGTGCCAGTTCAATACGACAGGGTTCGTCCTACGAGCAGTACTTC. It codes for CASSIRQGSSYEQYF. The rearrangement joins TRBV11-2 to TRBJ2-7; 7 bases map to TRBD1. V lost 9 bases and J lost 1; bases outside the gene matches: 12. Germline-derived CDR1 and CDR2 are SGHAT and FQNNGV. This CDR3 is built from 15 residues. Complete variable domain (other parts from reference TRBV11-2 and TRBJ2-7): EAGVAQSPRYKIIEKRQSVAFWCNPISGHATLYWYQQILGQGPKLLIQFQNNGVVDDSQLPKDRFSAERLKGVDSTLKIQPAKLEDSAVYLCASSIRQGSSYEQYFGPGTRLTVT.

This clonotype occurred once. A read error is possible here, since a much larger clone lies one base away. The rearrangement links TRBV7-8 to TRBJ2-1, with 8 bases lining up with TRBD2. Germline V lookup: CDR1 SGHVS, CDR2 FQNEAQ. The CDR3 loop spans 18 amino acids. J lost 4 bases, V lost 1 base, and 12 bases had no gene match. The CDR3 nucleotides read TGTGCCAGCAGCTTAGGTTCGGGGCGGGAGGACCGGTACAATGAGCAGTTCTTC. Its protein product is CASSLGSGREDRYNEQFF.

This clonotype was counted only a few times. The chain has TRBV12-3 or TRBV12-4 and TRBJ1-5; D not resolved. This CDR3 is built from 15 residues. Trimming removed 1 base from V and 0 bases from J, with 7 bases in between. CDR3 sequence reads: CASSLEFPSNQPQHF. For the CDR3, the DNA is TGTGCCAGCAGTTTAGAGTTTCCTAGCAATCAGCCCCAGCATTTT.

This clonotype was found many times. V is TRBV5-5 and J is TRBJ1-2, with D possibly matching TRBD1 (5 bases). This CDR3 is built from 14 residues. V dropped 4 bases and J dropped 2 bases, with 12 bases sitting between them. Germline CDR1 is SGHKS and CDR2 is YYEKEE (reference sequence). Written as DNA, the CDR3 is TGTGCCAGCAGCCGGGGCACTACAAACTATGGCTACACCTTC. It is translated as CASSRGTTNYGYTF.

This clonotype turned up a few times. The chain uses TRBV7-3 and TRBJ2-2, with 10 bases fitting TRBD1. V lost 5 bases and J lost 4; bases outside the gene matches: 4. The V gene's germline CDR1 is SGHTA and CDR2 FQGTGA. The CDR3 is 15 residues long. The CDR3 coding sequence is TGTGCCAGCAGCACTGGGACAGGGGCCACCGGGGAGCTGTTTTTT. It is translated as CASSTGTGATGELFF.

The chain links TRBV7-2 to TRBJ2-1; D gene ambiguous. The CDR3 length is 13 residues. The V gene lost 7 bases and the J gene lost 8 bases, with 15 bases spanning the gap. Germline CDR1 and CDR2: SGHTA and FQGNSA. CDR3 in amino acids: CASTLDLEHEQFF. CDR3 coding DNA: TGTGCCAGCACCTTGGACCTGGAGCATGAGCAGTTCTTC.

V and J are TRBV27 and TRBJ2-2, with unresolved D. Trimming shortened V by 5 bases and J by 5 bases, and 12 bases separated the two germline ends. The CDR3 is made up of 14 amino acids. The V gene's germline CDR1 is MNHEY and CDR2 SMNVEV (reference sequence). The CDR3 nucleotides read TGTGCCAGCAGTCCGTGGGCGGCGACCGGGGAGCTGTTTTTT. This encodes CASSPWAATGELFF.

J is TRBJ2-7 and V is TRBV27; the match to TRBD2 covers 7 bases. V lost 1 base, J lost 5 bases, and 8 bases stayed unmatched. The germline gives CDR1 MNHEY, CDR2 SMNVEV (reference sequence). CDR3 length: 15 amino acids. CDR3 DNA sequence: TGTGCCAGCAGTTTATTCGGGCGGGAGATCGACGAGCAGTACTTC. Protein sequence: CASSLFGREIDEQYF.

This clonotype was observed at least ten times. The chain has TRBV30 and TRBJ2-1, with D possibly matching TRBD2 (6 bases). Germline CDR1 reads GTSNPN; CDR2 reads SVGIG (reference sequence). Trimming pared 3 bases from V and 2 bases from J, leaving 8 bases between. The CDR3 extends over 13 amino acids. CDR3 bases: TGTGCCTGGAGGGGCGGGACCTACAATGAGCAGTTCTTC. Protein: CAWRGGTYNEQFF.

This clonotype was detected many times. The rearrangement uses TRBV5-1 and TRBJ1-2; TRBD1 is a possible D gene (6 bases). In germline, CDR1 is SGHRS, CDR2 YFSETQ. The CDR3 extends over 12 amino acids. Trimming left V 4 bases short and J 6 bases short, with 10 bases between. CDR3 DNA sequence: TGCGCCAGCAGCCCGGGGGCGAATGGCTACACCTTC. Its translation: CASSPGANGYTF.

In its sample, this clonotype was seen a few times. This may come from a read error, since a much larger clone is one base off. The CDR3 loop reads CASSAAGRTDTQYF. In DNA, the CDR3 is TGTGCCAGCAGTGCTGCAGGGCGCACAGATACGCAGTATTTT. The chain has TRBV2 and TRBJ2-3, with a weak D call TRBD1 (5 bases). CDR1 is SNHLY and CDR2 is FYNNEI in the germline V gene. The CDR3 runs to 14 residues. Trimming stripped 4 bases from V and 1 base from J, with 9 bases between.

The rearrangement uses TRBV30 and TRBJ2-7, with TRBD1 matching 11 bases. The CDR3 extends over 14 amino acids. After removal of 5 bases from V and 2 bases from J, the junction contained 5 bases not matched to a gene. The germline V gene encodes CDR1 GTSNPN and CDR2 SVGIG (reference sequence). This CDR3 is CAWGGTGGPYEQYF. The DNA for the CDR3 is TGTGCCTGGGGGGGGACAGGGGGACCCTACGAGCAGTACTTC.